This T cell receptor (beta chain) came from a study of T-cell reconstitution after alpha-beta-depleted transplantation in children. This clonotype showed up just a few times. Trimming cost V 0 bases and J 5 bases; bases outside gene matches: 14. CDR1 is SGDLS, CDR2 YYNGEE, per germline. The length of the CDR3 is 20 residues. Molecular barcoding with unique molecular identifiers was used for the TCRbeta library. TCRdb itself ran the PCR reads through MiXCR, one entry per CDR3 protein. The sample includes some 130,000 distinct CDR3 sequences, 8.5% to 10% of them seen just once. This clonotype was obtained from a girl under two years old who had a stem cell transplant for combined immunodeficiency, so the T cells may come from the graft donor. The chain couples TRBV9 to TRBJ2-1, with TRBD2 identical over 13 bases. Sequenced material: PBMCs, mostly from graft donor cells, taken 180 days after TCRalphabeta/CD19-depleted stem cell transplant. CDR3 in amino acids: CASSVEERGLAGAVNNEQFF. The CDR3 DNA follows: TGTGCCAGCAGCGTAGAAGAGAGAGGACTAGCGGGGGCCGTCAACAATGAGCAGTTCTTC.